This T cell receptor beta chain was identified during a study of PD-1 blockade in classical Hodgkin lymphoma. On this clone itself: The antigen is undetermined.

Time point meaning: cycle 4 day 1 (C4D1), after 6 weeks of nivolumab. Relapses following autologous stem cell transplantation were seen in all patients, with brentuximab vedotin exposure varying. Sequencing was performed with immunoSEQ multiplex PCR; in TCRdb, only in-frame clones are kept and a portion is missing. Among 99,000 or so clones, approximately 89% were seen once, and the ten largest hold under 20%. General observations from the study: A significant rise in TCR diversity by C4D1 was seen for CD4+ but not CD8+ cells.

The clonotype comes from a human donor with classical Hodgkin lymphoma. The source was peripheral blood mononuclear cells (PBMCs), collected before the fourth cycle of nivolumab.

CDR3 coding DNA: TGTGCCATCAAACCCGAGAGGACTAGCGGGAACGAGCAGTACTTC. Its protein product is CAIKPERTSGNEQYF. The chain uses TRBV10-3 and TRBJ2-7; TRBD2 matches 12 bases. In germline, CDR1 is ENHRY, CDR2 SYGVKD. After removal of 7 bases from V and 5 bases from J, the junction contained 9 bases not matched to a gene. The CDR3 is 15 amino acids.